The text below deals with one T cell receptor (beta chain). What antigen it recognizes has not been identified. No quality values exist for individual bases; no much larger clone is one base distant. This sample was taken from a study of blood T cell repertoires in COVID-19 (dated by TCRdb to 2018 to 2020). Regarding the complete study: Samples covering the acute and convalescent phases of COVID-19 were provided by collaborators in the United States, Italy and Spain. The material from the prospective study consisted of cDNA or gDNA derived from T cells, B-cell-depleted T cells, or PBMCs. The dataset comprised deeply sampled blood TCRbeta repertoires from subjects exposed to, actively infected with, or recovered from COVID-19. The repertoires were released in a freely available public database intended as a resource for research on the immune response to SARS-CoV-2. Samples came from the ongoing ImmuneRACE study (first 160 participants) plus 1,254 subjects from 6 global collaborators. Nearly every sample came with metadata listing a de-identified subject ID, COVID-19 status, age in years and sex. Where available, HLA class I and class II types were taken from metadata supplied by the sample provider and were not determined by assay-based typing.

Broad study findings and their caveats: The amount of clinical and demographic metadata varied by source and participant and was provided uncurated.

The germline V gene encodes CDR1 SGHTA and CDR2 FQGNSA. There are 16 amino acids in the CDR3, from cysteine to phenylalanine inclusive. Of all the DNA, just the CDR3 is kept, 48 bases in frame from base 1. Unmatched junction bases come to 11, with V trimmed by 6 bases and J by 6 bases. TCRbeta CDR3 regions were amplified from genomic DNA using the immunoSEQ Assay, a bias-controlled multiplex PCR. Processing in the source paper ran as follows. The number of nucleated cells in each sample was estimated by amplification of reference gene primers within the assay. To quantify the absolute abundance of each unique TCRbeta CDR3 rearrangement, sequence reads were collapsed and filtered. For each sample, productive Simpson clonality was calculated by taking the square root of Simpson's diversity index across productive rearrangements. TCRdb obtained this table from immuneACCESS and retained in-frame rearrangements with V and J assigned. These tables miss some clones; where compared with another copy, unresolved V genes account for less than half of the shortfall, and the remainder is unexplained. The D gene and trimming were derived from the DNA, and the V and J assignments and clone size from that table. The sample contains 200,000 to 250,000 clones, around 90% of them found a single time. Clones ranked in the top ten supply about 6% of the sample.

In the prospective study, participants were about 18 to 100 years old, resided in about two dozen geographic areas of the United States, and were enrolled through a virtual design. In the prospective study, cohorts were assigned on the basis of participant-reported clinical history obtained from a screening survey and a study questionnaire. Mobile phlebotomists in the prospective study collected whole blood, serum and a nasopharyngeal or oropharyngeal swab from every participant. Over an approximately two-month period, participants in the prospective study had the option of providing additional blood draws and questionnaires. Prospective study blood samples were shipped either frozen or at room temperature before DNA extraction.

The chain uses TRBV7-2 and TRBJ1-2, with TRBD1 identical over 12 junction bases. The source is a woman aged 30 to 39 with acute COVID-19. Material: PBMCs or T cells enriched from blood (not recorded which). Here is the DNA: TGTGCCAGCAGTTTGGCGCGGGACAGGGGGCTAAATGGCTACACCTTC. This encodes CASSLARDRGLNGYTF.